This T cell receptor (beta chain) originates from a study of blood T cell repertoires in COVID-19. Overall study: The cDNA or gDNA used as material had been derived from T cells, B-cell-depleted T cells, or PBMCs.

Here immunoSEQ multiplex PCR was the method, and the copy in TCRdb shows in-frame clones only, minus some. The table shows roughly 200,000 clones, with around 88% occurring only once. The CDR3 runs 14 residues. With 10 bases removed from V and 5 bases from J, the gap between germline ends came to 18 bases. From germline, CDR1 is LNHDA and CDR2 SQIVND (reference sequence). This TCR was sampled from a man aged 18 to 30 with active or convalescent COVID-19. Source material: peripheral blood. The chain employs TRBV19 and TRBJ1-5; D is perhaps TRBD1 (6 bases). CDR3: CATTSDSAYQPQHF. CDR3 coding DNA: TGTGCCACCACTTCGGACAGTGCCTATCAGCCCCAGCATTTT. Supplemented by reference TRBV19 and TRBJ1-5, the full variable domain reads DGGITQSPKYLFRKEGQNVTLSCEQNLNHDAMYWYRQDPGQGLRLIYYSQIVNDFQKGDIAEGYSVSREKKESFPLTVTSAQKNPTAFYLCATTSDSAYQPQHFGDGTRLSIL.